Listed here are 30 T cell receptor beta chains from one sample, sequenced in a study of blood T cell repertoires in COVID-19 (dated by TCRdb to 2020 to 2021). Library preparation employed the immunoSEQ multiplex PCR assay. Imported from immuneACCESS, the table was reduced by TCRdb to in-frame sequences with V and J called. These copies leave out some clones; in studies compared against another copy, an unresolved V gene accounts for under half, and the cause of the remainder is not known. Here the sample has 250,000 or so clones; roughly 86% occur a single time. The top ten clonotypes cover roughly 0.8% of the sample. Sequenced input: peripheral blood. Receptors originate from a woman between 25 and 40 years old with acute or convalescent COVID-19.

This chain connects TRBV5-6 to TRBJ1-2; a possible D gene is TRBD1 (5 bases). V lost 3 bases and J 4 bases, leaving 13 bases between the germline ends. In germline, CDR1 is SGHDT, CDR2 YYEEEE. The CDR3 totals 14 residues. The CDR3 coding sequence is TGTGCCAGCAGCTGGGGCGTAGGTATCTATGGCTACACCTTC. This translates into CASSWGVGIYGYTF.

This chain connects TRBV7-9 to TRBJ2-7; 7 bases are a match to TRBD1. V shed 3 bases, J shed 5 bases, and the junction held 4 bases outside the gene matches. The CDR3 extends over 13 amino acids. CDR1 is SEHNR, CDR2 FQNEAQ, per germline (reference sequence). CDR3 bases: TGTGCCAGCAGCTTTGACAGGGTGGACGAGCAGTACTTC. Protein sequence: CASSFDRVDEQYF.

The rearrangement links TRBV27 to TRBJ2-1; D unclear. Trimming pared 3 bases from V and 8 bases from J, leaving 11 bases between. Germline loops: CDR1 MNHEY, CDR2 SMNVEV (reference sequence). CDR3 length: 13 amino acids. The CDR3 loop reads CASSFLRYYEQFF. The CDR3, as DNA: TGTGCCAGCAGTTTCCTCAGGTATTATGAGCAGTTCTTC.

This chain links TRBV25-1 with TRBJ2-2; the D is unclear. Germline values: CDR1 MGHDK, CDR2 SYGVNS. The germline V and J ends were trimmed by 4 bases and 2 bases, with 8 bases remaining between them. The CDR3 consists of 14 residues. The CDR3 DNA reads as TGTGCCAGCAGTGTAGATAGAAACACCGGGGAGCTGTTTTTT. Translation gives CASSVDRNTGELFF.

CDR3 DNA: TGTGCCAGCAGCCTTACAACAGGGGGCCCAGAAAAACTGTTTTTT. Encoded protein: CASSLTTGGPEKLFF. This chain connects TRBV14 to TRBJ1-4, with 9 bases fitting TRBD1. The CDR3 has 15 residues. Germline CDR1 SGHDN, CDR2 FVKESK. The J segment lost 8 bases and the V segment lost 4 bases, leaving 8 bases of the junction unmatched.

This chain joins TRBV19 and TRBJ2-1; 8 nucleotides agree with TRBD2. V lost 7 bases to trimming and J lost 10 bases; unmatched junction nucleotides: 12. The CDR3 loop spans 14 amino acids. Per the germline V gene, CDR1 is LNHDA and CDR2 is SQIVND (reference sequence). This chain's CDR3 is CASIKASGSREQFF. The DNA of the CDR3 is TGTGCCAGTATAAAGGCTAGCGGGTCTAGGGAGCAGTTCTTC.

The chain combines TRBV5-1 with TRBJ1-2; D call uncertain. CDR1 and CDR2 (germline): SGHRS, YFSETQ. The CDR3 runs 13 residues. V was cut by 5 bases and J by 5 bases, with 13 bases left in between. The CDR3 loop reads CASREGSGYGYTF. In DNA, the CDR3 is TGCGCCAGCAGAGAGGGCTCTGGTTATGGCTACACCTTC.

The V call is TRBV6-2 or TRBV6-3, the J call TRBJ2-1, with 12 bases lining up with TRBD2. This CDR3 contains 18 residues. Unmatched junction bases numbered 6, after V lost 2 bases and J lost 1 base. Germline CDR1 MNHEY, CDR2 SVGEGT. The CDR3: CASSYALAGGQSYNEQFF. CDR3 bases: TGTGCCAGCAGTTACGCGCTAGCGGGAGGGCAGTCCTACAATGAGCAGTTCTTC.

The chain has TRBV6-2 or TRBV6-3 and TRBJ1-2, with TRBD1 identical over 7 bases. Germline V gene lookup returns CDR1 MNHEY and CDR2 SVGEGT. The CDR3 runs 12 residues. The V and J ends lost 5 bases and 7 bases, in that order; junction bases with no gene match: 4. The CDR3 sequence is CASSRTGVGYTF. The CDR3 nucleotides read TGTGCCAGCAGTCGTACAGGGGTTGGCTACACCTTC.

The gene calls are TRBV6-2 or TRBV6-3 and TRBJ1-5; 8 positions agree with TRBD1. The germline gives CDR1 MNHEY, CDR2 SVGEGT. V lost 6 bases to trimming and J lost 1 base; unmatched junction nucleotides: 11. The CDR3 is 17 amino acids. CDR3 in amino acids: CASSSDRVSRSNQPQHF. DNA for the CDR3: TGTGCCAGCAGCTCGGACAGGGTCAGCAGAAGCAATCAGCCCCAGCATTTT.

The sample holds one count of this clone. The chain links TRBV10-1 to TRBJ2-7, with 9 bases matching TRBD1. This CDR3 has 16 amino acids. Germline loops: CDR1 WNHNN, CDR2 SYGVQD (reference sequence). Trimming at V came to 5 bases and at J to 5 bases, leaving 13 bases not matched to a gene. For the CDR3, the DNA is TGCGCCAGCAGTTCGCTCTCCGGGACAGGGTTTCACGAGCAGTACTTC. Translation gives CASSSLSGTGFHEQYF.

The V call is TRBV19, the J call TRBJ1-5; D may be TRBD1 (6 bases). Germline CDR1 is LNHDA and CDR2 is SQIVND (reference sequence). CDR3 length equals 14 residues. V gave up 5 bases and J gave up 1 base, with 9 bases separating them. CDR3 coding DNA: TGTGCCAGTAGTCTAGGACAGAGCAATCAGCCCCAGCATTTT. The encoded protein is CASSLGQSNQPQHF. Full variable domain (outside the CDR3, taken from reference TRBV19 and TRBJ1-5): DGGITQSPKYLFRKEGQNVTLSCEQNLNHDAMYWYRQDPGQGLRLIYYSQIVNDFQKGDIAEGYSVSREKKESFPLTVTSAQKNPTAFYLCASSLGQSNQPQHFGDGTRLSIL.

This sequence joins TRBV29-1 and TRBJ1-3, with 9 bases fitting TRBD1. The CDR3 is 17 amino acids. CDR1 and CDR2 (germline): SQVTM, ANQGSEA. Unmatched junction bases numbered 13, after V lost 7 bases and J lost 0 bases. In DNA, the CDR3 is TGCAGCGCCAGGGACAGGGCGTTCAATCGCTCTGGAAACACCATATATTTT. Encoded protein: CSARDRAFNRSGNTIYF.

This clone was detected a few times. The V and J genes are TRBV6-2 or TRBV6-3 and TRBJ1-3, with D perhaps TRBD1 (6 bases). Trimming cost V 6 bases and J 3 bases, with 12 bases left between them. The germline V gene has CDR1 MNHEY and CDR2 SVGEGT. CDR3 length equals 14 residues. The CDR3, as DNA: TGTGCCAGCAGCAGACAGGTGAATGGAAACACCATATATTTT. Its translation: CASSRQVNGNTIYF.

The chain joins TRBV7-9 to TRBJ1-2; possibly TRBD1 for D (6 bases). With 7 bases removed from V and 7 bases from J, the gap between germline ends came to 16 bases. CDR1 and CDR2 (germline): SEHNR, FQNEAQ (reference sequence). This CDR3 region has 13 residues. CDR3 DNA sequence: TGTGCCAGCACCCTCGAGGGGGTTTCTGGCTACACCTTC. Its translation is CASTLEGVSGYTF.

The chain joins TRBV10-3 to TRBJ1-5; TRBD1 aligns across 8 bases. Germline-derived CDR1 and CDR2 are ENHRY and SYGVKD. The CDR3 is 16 residues long. J was trimmed by 4 bases and V by 2 bases; bases with no gene match: 7. The CDR3 loop is CAISEDTRQGNQPQHF. The CDR3 bases are TGTGCCATCAGTGAGGATACTAGACAGGGGAATCAGCCCCAGCATTTT.

V and J are TRBV5-1 and TRBJ2-6; tentative D call: TRBD1 (6 bases). The germline gives CDR1 SGHRS, CDR2 YFSETQ. This CDR3 has 16 amino acids. V was pared by 4 bases and J by 3 bases, with 14 bases between. DNA of the CDR3: TGCGCCAGCAGCACGCGAGGGGGTTTTGGGGCCAACGTCCTGACTTTC. Protein: CASSTRGGFGANVLTF.

The chain links TRBV3-1 (or the pseudogene TRBV3-2) to TRBJ1-4; 10 bases match TRBD1. The CDR3 is made up of 15 amino acids. Germline CDR1 reads LGHDT; CDR2 reads YNNKEL (reference sequence). V shed 3 bases, J shed 10 bases, and the junction held 8 bases outside the gene matches. CDR3 amino acids: CASSHMDRGGVKLFF. In DNA, the CDR3 is TGTGCCAGCAGCCACATGGACAGGGGGGGTGTAAAACTGTTTTTT.

V gene TRBV7-9 combines with J gene TRBJ2-2; TRBD1 is a possible D gene (5 bases). In germline, CDR1 is SEHNR, CDR2 FQNEAQ (reference sequence). V was cut by 3 bases and J by 4 bases, with 9 bases left in between. The CDR3 extends over 14 amino acids. DNA for the CDR3: TGTGCCAGCAGCTTTCCAGGGATCACCGGGGAGCTGTTTTTT. Translated, it gives CASSFPGITGELFF.

This chain uses TRBV7-8 with TRBJ2-2; 13 nucleotides align to TRBD2. The J segment lost 6 bases and the V segment lost 7 bases, leaving 14 bases of the junction unmatched. Germline-derived CDR1 and CDR2 are SGHVS and FQNEAQ. The CDR3 length is 18 residues. The CDR3 DNA reads as TGTGCCAGCAAACCCCAGGGACTAGCGGGGAGTCTAGCCGGGGAGCTGTTTTTT. As protein: CASKPQGLAGSLAGELFF.

The chain is built from TRBV5-1 and TRBJ1-2; TRBD1 agrees at 8 bases. J lost 7 bases, V lost 4 bases, and 3 bases had no gene match. Germline V gene sequence: CDR1 SGHRS, CDR2 YFSETQ. This CDR3 contains 12 residues. The CDR3 DNA sequence: TGCGCCAGCAGCGTTGACAGGGGTGGCTACACCTTC. As protein: CASSVDRGGYTF.

This chain uses TRBV7-8 with TRBJ1-5, with TRBD1 matching 7 bases. The CDR3 spans 14 residues. Germline trimming cut 5 bases from V and 9 bases from J; bases unmatched to any gene: 10. Germline CDR1 reads SGHVS; CDR2 reads FQNEAQ. The CDR3 sequence is CASSPGQPSRPQHF. The CDR3, as DNA: TGTGCCAGCAGCCCGGGACAGCCGAGTAGGCCCCAGCATTTT. Full variable domain (missing parts from reference TRBV7-8 and TRBJ1-5): GAGVSQSPRYKVAKRGQDVALRCDPISGHVSLFWYQQALGQGPEFLTYFQNEAQLDKSGLPSDRFFAERPEGSVSTLKIQRTQQEDSAVYLCASSPGQPSRPQHFGDGTRLSIL.

The V and J genes are TRBV11-2 and TRBJ2-1; D may be TRBD2 (5 bases). CDR1 SGHAT and CDR2 FQNNGV come from the germline V gene. This CDR3 region has 15 residues. V was cut by 1 base and J by 4 bases, with 11 bases left in between. The CDR3 nucleotides read TGTGCCAGCAGCTTAGCGGGAATTGGGTACAATGAGCAGTTCTTC. Encoded protein: CASSLAGIGYNEQFF.

This chain links TRBV19 with TRBJ1-2, with D uncertain. The CDR3 totals 13 residues. Germline V lookup: CDR1 LNHDA, CDR2 SQIVND (reference sequence). Trimming took off 4 bases at V and 4 bases at J, with 10 bases between the two ends. The CDR3 DNA is TGTGCCAGTAGTACCCTTTCTATCTATGGCTACACCTTC. This encodes CASSTLSIYGYTF.

This clone is a singleton in its sample. This rearrangement joins TRBV7-2 to TRBJ2-7, with 13 positions matching TRBD2. The V gene's germline CDR1 is SGHTA and CDR2 FQGNSA. This CDR3 contains 15 residues. Unmatched junction bases numbered 4, after V lost 4 bases and J lost 4 bases. This CDR3 reads CASSSPGLAGYEQYF. CDR3 coding DNA: TGTGCCAGCAGCTCTCCGGGACTAGCGGGGTACGAGCAGTACTTC.

This clone occurred once. The chain is built from TRBV13 and TRBJ2-5, with 10 bases fitting TRBD2. The V gene's germline CDR1 is PRHDT and CDR2 FYEKMQ (reference sequence). This CDR3 comprises 14 residues. The V segment lost 5 bases and the J segment 2 bases; nucleotides outside the gene matches: 2. CDR3 coding DNA: TGTGCCAGCAGCACACTAGCGGGGCAAGAGACCCAGTACTTC. Its protein product is CASSTLAGQETQYF.

This clone was seen just once. The chain links TRBV14 to TRBJ2-1; 7 bases align to TRBD2. The CDR3 is 14 amino acids. Germline-derived CDR1 and CDR2 are SGHDN and FVKESK. The V and J ends lost 8 bases and 6 bases, in that order; junction bases with no gene match: 10. The chain's CDR3 is CASGPGGRPNEQFF. CDR3 nucleotide sequence: TGTGCCAGCGGCCCGGGCGGGAGACCCAATGAGCAGTTCTTC.

This clone came up once. The rearrangement uses TRBV13 and TRBJ2-7, with D possibly matching TRBD1 (5 bases). Trimming pared 5 bases from V and 6 bases from J, leaving 23 bases between. Germline V gene sequence: CDR1 PRHDT, CDR2 FYEKMQ (reference sequence). CDR3 length equals 16 residues. CDR3 DNA sequence: TGTGCCAGCAGCCTGCGAGTAGGCAGGGCGTTTGGCGAGCAGTACTTC. It yields the protein CASSLRVGRAFGEQYF.

The chain carries TRBV7-3 and TRBJ2-3, with a tentative D call TRBD1 (5 bases). The CDR3 consists of 15 residues. In germline, CDR1 is SGHTA, CDR2 FQGTGA. V dropped 2 bases and J dropped 2 bases, with 11 bases sitting between them. CDR3 residues: CASSLGLGVTDTQYF. DNA for the CDR3: TGTGCCAGCAGCTTAGGGTTAGGGGTCACAGATACGCAGTATTTT.

The rearrangement joins TRBV5-6 to TRBJ2-7, with a weak D call TRBD1 (5 bases). The CDR3 covers 13 residues. Germline V gene lookup returns CDR1 SGHDT and CDR2 YYEEEE. Trimming shortened V by 0 bases and J by 4 bases, and 8 bases separated the two germline ends. The CDR3 region is CASSLGQLYEQYF. In nucleotides, the CDR3 is TGTGCCAGCAGCTTGGGACAGTTATACGAGCAGTACTTC.